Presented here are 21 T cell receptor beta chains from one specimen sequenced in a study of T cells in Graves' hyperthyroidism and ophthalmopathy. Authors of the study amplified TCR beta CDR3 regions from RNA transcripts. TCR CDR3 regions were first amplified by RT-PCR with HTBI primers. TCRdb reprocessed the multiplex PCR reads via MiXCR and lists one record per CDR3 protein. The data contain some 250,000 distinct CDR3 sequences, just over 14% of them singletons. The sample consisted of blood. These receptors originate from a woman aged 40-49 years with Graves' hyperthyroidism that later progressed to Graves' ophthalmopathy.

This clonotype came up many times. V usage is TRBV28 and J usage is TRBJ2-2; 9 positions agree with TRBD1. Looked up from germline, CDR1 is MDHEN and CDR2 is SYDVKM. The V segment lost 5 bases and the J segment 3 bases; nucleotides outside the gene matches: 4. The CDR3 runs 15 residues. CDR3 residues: CASSARQGDTGELFF. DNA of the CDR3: TGTGCCAGCAGTGCGAGACAGGGGGACACCGGGGAGCTGTTTTTT. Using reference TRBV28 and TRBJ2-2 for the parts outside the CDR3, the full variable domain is DVKVTQSSRYLVKRTGEKVFLECVQDMDHENMFWYRQDPGLGLRLIYFSYDVKMKEKGDIPEGYSVSREKKERFSLILESASTNQTSMYLCASSARQGDTGELFFGEGSRLTVL.

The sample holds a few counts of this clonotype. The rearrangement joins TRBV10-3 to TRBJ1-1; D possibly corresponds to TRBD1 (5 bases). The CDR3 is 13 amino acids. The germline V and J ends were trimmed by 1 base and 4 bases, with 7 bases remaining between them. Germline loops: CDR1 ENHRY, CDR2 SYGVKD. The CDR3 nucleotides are TGTGCCATCAGTGAGTGGGGGAGCACTGAAGCTTTCTTT. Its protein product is CAISEWGSTEAFF.

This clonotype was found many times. The CDR3 sequence: CASSEEGRPYGYTF. In DNA, the CDR3 is TGTGCCAGCAGTGAAGAGGGCAGGCCCTATGGCTACACCTTC. The chain recombines TRBV6-1 with TRBJ1-2; D gene ambiguous. The V and J ends lost 1 base and 4 bases respectively, with 10 bases between them. Germline CDR1 and CDR2: MNHNS and SASEGT. CDR3 length: 14 residues.

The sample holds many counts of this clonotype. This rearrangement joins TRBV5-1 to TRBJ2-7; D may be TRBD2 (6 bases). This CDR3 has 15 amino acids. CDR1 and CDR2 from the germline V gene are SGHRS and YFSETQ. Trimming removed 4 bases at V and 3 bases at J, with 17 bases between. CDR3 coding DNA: TGCGCCAGCAGCCCACGCGGGGCCACCGGCTACGAGCAGTACTTC. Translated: CASSPRGATGYEQYF. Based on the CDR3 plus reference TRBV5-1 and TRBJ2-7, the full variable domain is KAGVTQTPRYLIKTRGQQVTLSCSPISGHRSVSWYQQTPGQGLQFLFEYFSETQRNKGNFPGRFSGRQFSNSRSEMNVSTLELGDSALYLCASSPRGATGYEQYFGPGTRLTVT.

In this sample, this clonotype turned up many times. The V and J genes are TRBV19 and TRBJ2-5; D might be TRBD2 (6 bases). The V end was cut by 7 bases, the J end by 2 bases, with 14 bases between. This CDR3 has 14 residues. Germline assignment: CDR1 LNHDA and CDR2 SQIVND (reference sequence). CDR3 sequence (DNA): TGTGCCAGTACCCAACTGGCGGGACAAGAGACCCAGTACTTC. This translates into CASTQLAGQETQYF.

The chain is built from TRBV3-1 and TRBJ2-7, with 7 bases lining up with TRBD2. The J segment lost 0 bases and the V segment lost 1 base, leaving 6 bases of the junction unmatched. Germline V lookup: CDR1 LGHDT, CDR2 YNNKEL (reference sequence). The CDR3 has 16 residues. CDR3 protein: CASSQGGRAYSYEQYF. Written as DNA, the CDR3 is TGTGCCAGCAGCCAAGGAGGGAGGGCCTACTCCTACGAGCAGTACTTC.

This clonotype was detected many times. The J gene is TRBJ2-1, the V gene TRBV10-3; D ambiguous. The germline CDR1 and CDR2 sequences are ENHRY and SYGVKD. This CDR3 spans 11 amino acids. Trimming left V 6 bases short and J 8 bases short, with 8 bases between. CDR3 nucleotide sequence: TGTGCCATCAGGGAAAACGATGAGCAGTTCTTC. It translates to CAIRENDEQFF.

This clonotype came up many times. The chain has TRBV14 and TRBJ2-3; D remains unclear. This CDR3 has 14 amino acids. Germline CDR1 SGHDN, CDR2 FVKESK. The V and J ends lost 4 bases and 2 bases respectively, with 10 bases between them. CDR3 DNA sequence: TGTGCCAGCAGCCGAGTAAGGAACACAGATACGCAGTATTTT. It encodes CASSRVRNTDTQYF.

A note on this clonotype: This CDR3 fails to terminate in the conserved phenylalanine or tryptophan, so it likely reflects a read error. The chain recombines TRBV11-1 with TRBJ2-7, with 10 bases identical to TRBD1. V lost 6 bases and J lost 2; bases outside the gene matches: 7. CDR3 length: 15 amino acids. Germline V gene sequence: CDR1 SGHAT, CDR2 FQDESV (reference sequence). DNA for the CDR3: TGTGCCAGCAGTCGAGGGACAGGGGCCACCTACGAGCAGTACTTA. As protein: CASSRGTGATYEQYL.

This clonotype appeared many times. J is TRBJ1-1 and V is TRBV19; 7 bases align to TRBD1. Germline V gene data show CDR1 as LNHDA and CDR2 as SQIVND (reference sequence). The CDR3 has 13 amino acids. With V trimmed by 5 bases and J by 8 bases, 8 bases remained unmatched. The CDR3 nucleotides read TGTGCCAGTAGTGACCGGGACAGATGGGAAGCTTTCTTT. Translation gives CASSDRDRWEAFF. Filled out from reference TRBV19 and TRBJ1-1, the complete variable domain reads DGGITQSPKYLFRKEGQNVTLSCEQNLNHDAMYWYRQDPGQGLRLIYYSQIVNDFQKGDIAEGYSVSREKKESFPLTVTSAQKNPTAFYLCASSDRDRWEAFFGQGTRLTVV.

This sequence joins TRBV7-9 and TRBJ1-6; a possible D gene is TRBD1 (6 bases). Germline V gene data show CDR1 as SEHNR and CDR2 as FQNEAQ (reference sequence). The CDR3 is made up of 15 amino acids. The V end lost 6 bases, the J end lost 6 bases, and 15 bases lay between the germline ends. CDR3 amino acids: CASRETGTSNSPLHF. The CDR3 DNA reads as TGTGCCAGCAGAGAAACCGGGACAAGTAATTCACCCCTCCACTTT.

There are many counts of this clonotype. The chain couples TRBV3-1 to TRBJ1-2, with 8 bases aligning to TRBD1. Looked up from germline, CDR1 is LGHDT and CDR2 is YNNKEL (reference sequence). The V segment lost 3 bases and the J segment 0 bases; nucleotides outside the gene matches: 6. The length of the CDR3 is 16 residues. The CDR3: CASSHMDRAANYGYTF. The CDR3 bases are TGTGCCAGCAGCCATATGGACAGGGCGGCTAACTATGGCTACACCTTC.

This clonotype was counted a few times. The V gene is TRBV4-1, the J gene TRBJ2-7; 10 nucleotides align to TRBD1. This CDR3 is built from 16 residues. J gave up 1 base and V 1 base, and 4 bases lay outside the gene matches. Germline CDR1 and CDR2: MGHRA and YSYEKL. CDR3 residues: CASSQAPGQGSYEQYF. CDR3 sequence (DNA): TGCGCCAGCAGCCAAGCTCCGGGACAGGGGTCCTACGAGCAGTACTTC.

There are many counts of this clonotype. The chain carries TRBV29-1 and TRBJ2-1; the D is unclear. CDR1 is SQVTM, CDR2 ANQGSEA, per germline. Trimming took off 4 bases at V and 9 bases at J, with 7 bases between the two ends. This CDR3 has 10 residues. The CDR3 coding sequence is TGCAGCGTTGTTCTTCTTGAGCAGTTCTTC. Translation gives CSVVLLEQFF.

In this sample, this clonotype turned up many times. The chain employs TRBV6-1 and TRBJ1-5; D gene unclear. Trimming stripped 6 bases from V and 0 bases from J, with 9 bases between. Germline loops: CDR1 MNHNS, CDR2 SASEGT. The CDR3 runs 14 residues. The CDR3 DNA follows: TGTGCCAGCAGCAGCCACAATAGCAATCAGCCCCAGCATTTT. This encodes CASSSHNSNQPQHF.

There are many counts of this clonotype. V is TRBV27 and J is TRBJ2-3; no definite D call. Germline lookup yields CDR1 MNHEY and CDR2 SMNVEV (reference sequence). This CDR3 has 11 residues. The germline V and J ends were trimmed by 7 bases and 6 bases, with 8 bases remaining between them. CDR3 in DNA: TGTGCCAGCATATTTGGCGATACGCAGTATTTT. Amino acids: CASIFGDTQYF.

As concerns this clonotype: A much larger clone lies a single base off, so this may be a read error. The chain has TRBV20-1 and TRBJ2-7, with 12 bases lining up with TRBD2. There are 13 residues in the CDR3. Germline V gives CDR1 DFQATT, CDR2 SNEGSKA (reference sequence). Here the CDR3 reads CGASGRGFYEQYF. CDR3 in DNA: TGCGGTGCTAGCGGGAGGGGGTTCTACGAGCAGTACTTC.

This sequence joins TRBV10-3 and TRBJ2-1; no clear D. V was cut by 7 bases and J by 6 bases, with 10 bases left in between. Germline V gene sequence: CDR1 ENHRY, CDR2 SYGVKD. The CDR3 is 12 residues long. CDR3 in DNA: TGTGCCATCATTGATCTCTCCAATGAGCAGTTCTTC. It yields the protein CAIIDLSNEQFF.

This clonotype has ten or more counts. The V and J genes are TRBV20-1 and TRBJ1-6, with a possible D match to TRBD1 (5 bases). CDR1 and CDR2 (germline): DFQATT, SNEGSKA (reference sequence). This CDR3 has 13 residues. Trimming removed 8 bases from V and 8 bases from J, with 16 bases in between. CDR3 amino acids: CSLRASGDSPLHF. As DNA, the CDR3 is TGCAGTCTCCGGGCCTCGGGGGATTCACCCCTCCACTTT.

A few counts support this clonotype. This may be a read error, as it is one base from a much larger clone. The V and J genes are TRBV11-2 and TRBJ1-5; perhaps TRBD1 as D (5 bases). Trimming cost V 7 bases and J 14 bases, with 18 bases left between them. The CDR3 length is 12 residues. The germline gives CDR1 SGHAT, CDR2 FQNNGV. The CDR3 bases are TGTGCCAGCACCGATTCCGGGACTAGCGAGCATTTT. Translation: CASTDSGTSEHF.

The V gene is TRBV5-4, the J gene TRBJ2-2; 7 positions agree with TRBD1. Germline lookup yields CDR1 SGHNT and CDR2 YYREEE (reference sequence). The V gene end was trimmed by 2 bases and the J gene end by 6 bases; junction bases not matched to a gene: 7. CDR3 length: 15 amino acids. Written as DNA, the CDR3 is TGTGCCAGCAGCTTATTTAGGGGGCAGGCCGGGGAGCTGTTTTTT. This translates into CASSLFRGQAGELFF.